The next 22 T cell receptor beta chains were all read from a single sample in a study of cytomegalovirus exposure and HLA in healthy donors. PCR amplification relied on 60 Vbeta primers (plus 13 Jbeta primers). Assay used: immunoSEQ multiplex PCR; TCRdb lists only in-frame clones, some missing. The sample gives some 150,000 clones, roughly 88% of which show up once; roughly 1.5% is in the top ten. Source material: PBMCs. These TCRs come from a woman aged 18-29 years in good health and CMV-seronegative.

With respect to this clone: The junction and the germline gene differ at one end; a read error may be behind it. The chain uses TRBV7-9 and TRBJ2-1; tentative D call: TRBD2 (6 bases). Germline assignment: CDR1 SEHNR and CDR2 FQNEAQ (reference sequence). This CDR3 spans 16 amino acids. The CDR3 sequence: CSSSVQYRSGVDEQFF. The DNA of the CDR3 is TGTTCCAGCAGCGTACAGTACCGCTCGGGGGTCGATGAGCAGTTCTTC.

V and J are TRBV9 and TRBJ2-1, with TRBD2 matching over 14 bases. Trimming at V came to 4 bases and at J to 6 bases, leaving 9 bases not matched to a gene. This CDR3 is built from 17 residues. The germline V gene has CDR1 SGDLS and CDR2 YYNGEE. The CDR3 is CASSLGLAGDRGNEQFF. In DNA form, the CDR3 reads TGTGCCAGCAGCTTGGGACTAGCGGGGGATCGGGGCAATGAGCAGTTCTTC.

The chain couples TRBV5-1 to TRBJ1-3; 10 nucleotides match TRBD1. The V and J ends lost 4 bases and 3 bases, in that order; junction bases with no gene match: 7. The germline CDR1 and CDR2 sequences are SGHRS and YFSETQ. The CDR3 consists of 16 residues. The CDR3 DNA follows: TGCGCCAGCAGCAGGGACAGGGGAGGTTTTGGAAACACCATATATTTT. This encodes CASSRDRGGFGNTIYF. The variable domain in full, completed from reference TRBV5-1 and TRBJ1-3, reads KAGVTQTPRYLIKTRGQQVTLSCSPISGHRSVSWYQQTPGQGLQFLFEYFSETQRNKGNFPGRFSGRQFSNSRSEMNVSTLELGDSALYLCASSRDRGGFGNTIYFGEGSWLTVV.

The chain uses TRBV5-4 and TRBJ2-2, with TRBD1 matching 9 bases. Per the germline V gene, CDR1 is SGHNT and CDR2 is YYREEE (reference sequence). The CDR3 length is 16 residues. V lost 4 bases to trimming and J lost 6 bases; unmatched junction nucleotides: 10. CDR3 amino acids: CASSEQGAGSAGELFF. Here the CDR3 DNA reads TGTGCCAGCAGCGAACAGGGGGCAGGGTCGGCCGGGGAGCTGTTTTTT.

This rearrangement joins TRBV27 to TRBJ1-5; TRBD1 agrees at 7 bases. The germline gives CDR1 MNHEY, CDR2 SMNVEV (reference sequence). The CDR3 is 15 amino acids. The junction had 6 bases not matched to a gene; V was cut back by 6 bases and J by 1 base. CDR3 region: CASSRKGQSNQPQHF. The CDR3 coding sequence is TGTGCCAGCAGCCGAAAGGGACAGAGCAATCAGCCCCAGCATTTT.

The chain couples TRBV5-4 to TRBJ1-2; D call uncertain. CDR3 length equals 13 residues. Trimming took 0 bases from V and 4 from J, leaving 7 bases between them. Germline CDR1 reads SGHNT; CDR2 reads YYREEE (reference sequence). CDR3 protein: CASSLETSYGYTF. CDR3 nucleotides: TGTGCCAGCAGCTTGGAGACTTCCTATGGCTACACCTTC.

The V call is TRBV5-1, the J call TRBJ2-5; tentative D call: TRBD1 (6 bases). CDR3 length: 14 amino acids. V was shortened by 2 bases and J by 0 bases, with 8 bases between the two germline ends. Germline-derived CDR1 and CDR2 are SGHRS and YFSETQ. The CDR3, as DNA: TGCGCCAGCAGCTTCCAGGGGTACCAAGAGACCCAGTACTTC. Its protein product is CASSFQGYQETQYF.

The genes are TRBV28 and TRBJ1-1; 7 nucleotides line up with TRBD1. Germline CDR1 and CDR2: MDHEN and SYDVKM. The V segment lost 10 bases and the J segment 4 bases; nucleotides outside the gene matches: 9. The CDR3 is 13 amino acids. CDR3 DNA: TGTGCCACGGAAGGGGGCGAAATCACTGAAGCTTTCTTT. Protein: CATEGGEITEAFF.

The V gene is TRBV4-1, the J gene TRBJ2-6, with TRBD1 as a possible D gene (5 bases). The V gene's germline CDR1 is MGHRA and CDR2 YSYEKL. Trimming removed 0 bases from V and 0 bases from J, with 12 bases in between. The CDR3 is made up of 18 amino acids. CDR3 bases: TGCGCCAGCAGCCAAGATTACAGGCAGAGCTCTGGGGCCAACGTCCTGACTTTC. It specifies CASSQDYRQSSGANVLTF.

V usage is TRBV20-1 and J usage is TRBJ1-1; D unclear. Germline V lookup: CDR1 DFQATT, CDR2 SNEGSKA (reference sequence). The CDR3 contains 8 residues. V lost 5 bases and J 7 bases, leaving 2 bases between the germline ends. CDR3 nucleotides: TGCAGTGCTCATGAAGCTTTCTTT. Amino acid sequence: CSAHEAFF.

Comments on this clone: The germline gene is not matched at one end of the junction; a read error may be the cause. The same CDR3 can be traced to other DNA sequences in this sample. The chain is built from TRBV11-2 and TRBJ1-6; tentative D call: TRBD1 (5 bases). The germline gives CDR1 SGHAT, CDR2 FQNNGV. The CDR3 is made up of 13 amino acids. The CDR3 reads CASSFLQDSPLHF. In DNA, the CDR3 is TGTGCCAGCAGCTTCCTACAGGATTCCCCCCTCCACTTT. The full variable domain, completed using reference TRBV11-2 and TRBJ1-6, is EAGVAQSPRYKIIEKRQSVAFWCNPISGHATLYWYQQILGQGPKLLIQFQNNGVVDDSQLPKDRFSAERLKGVDSTLKIQPAKLEDSAVYLCASSFLQDSPLHFGNGTRLTVT.

CDR3 bases: TGCAGTGCTAGAGCGGAGACCCAGTACTTC. Translation gives CSARAETQYF. This chain links TRBV20-1 with TRBJ2-5; D not certain. The V gene lost 1 base and the J gene lost 5 bases, with 2 bases spanning the gap. The CDR3 is 10 residues long. The germline V gene encodes CDR1 DFQATT and CDR2 SNEGSKA (reference sequence).

CDR3 nucleotides: TGTGCCAGCAGTGGCCAGGCGCTCTCTGGAAACACCATATATTTT. Translation: CASSGQALSGNTIYF. The gene calls are TRBV6-1 and TRBJ1-3; no reliable D call. This CDR3 has 15 residues. Germline V lookup: CDR1 MNHNS, CDR2 SASEGT. Trimming removed 4 bases from V and 0 bases from J, with 10 bases in between.

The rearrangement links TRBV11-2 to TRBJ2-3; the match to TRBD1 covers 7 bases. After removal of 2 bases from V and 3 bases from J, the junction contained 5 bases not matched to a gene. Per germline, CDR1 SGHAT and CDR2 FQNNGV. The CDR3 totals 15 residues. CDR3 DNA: TGTGCCAGCAGCTTATTAACAGGGGTTACAGATACGCAGTATTTT. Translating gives CASSLLTGVTDTQYF.

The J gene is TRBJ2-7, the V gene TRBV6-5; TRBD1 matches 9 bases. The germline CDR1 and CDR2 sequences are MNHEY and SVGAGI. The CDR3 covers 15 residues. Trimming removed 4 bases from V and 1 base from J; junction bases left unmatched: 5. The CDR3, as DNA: TGTGCCAGCAGTTCACCGGGACAGGGATCCTACGAGCAGTACTTC. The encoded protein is CASSSPGQGSYEQYF.

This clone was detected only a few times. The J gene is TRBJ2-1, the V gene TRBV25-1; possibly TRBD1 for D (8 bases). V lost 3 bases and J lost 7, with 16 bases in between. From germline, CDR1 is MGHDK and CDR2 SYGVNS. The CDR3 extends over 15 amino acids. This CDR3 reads CASSDFLQGGNEQFF. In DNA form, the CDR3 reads TGTGCCAGCAGTGATTTTTTACAGGGGGGGAATGAGCAGTTCTTC.

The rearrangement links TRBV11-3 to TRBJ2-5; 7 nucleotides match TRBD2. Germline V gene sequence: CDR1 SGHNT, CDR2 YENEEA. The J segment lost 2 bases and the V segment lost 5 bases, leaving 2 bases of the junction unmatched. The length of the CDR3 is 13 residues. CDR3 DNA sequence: TGTGCCAGCAGCCTGGGGGGGCAAGAGACCCAGTACTTC. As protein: CASSLGGQETQYF.

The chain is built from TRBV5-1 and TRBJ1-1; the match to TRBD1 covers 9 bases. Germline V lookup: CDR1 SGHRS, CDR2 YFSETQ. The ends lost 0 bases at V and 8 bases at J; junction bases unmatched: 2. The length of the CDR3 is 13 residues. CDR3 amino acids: CASSLDRGREAFF. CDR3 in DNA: TGCGCCAGCAGCTTGGACAGGGGGCGGGAAGCTTTCTTT. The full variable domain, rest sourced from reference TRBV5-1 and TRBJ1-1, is KAGVTQTPRYLIKTRGQQVTLSCSPISGHRSVSWYQQTPGQGLQFLFEYFSETQRNKGNFPGRFSGRQFSNSRSEMNVSTLELGDSALYLCASSLDRGREAFFGQGTRLTVV.

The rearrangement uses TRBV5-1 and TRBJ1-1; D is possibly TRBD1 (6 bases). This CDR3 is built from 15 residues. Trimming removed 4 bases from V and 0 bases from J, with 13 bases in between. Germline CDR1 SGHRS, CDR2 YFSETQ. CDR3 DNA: TGCGCCAGCAGCCCGGGAAGGACAGTGAACACTGAAGCTTTCTTT. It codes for CASSPGRTVNTEAFF. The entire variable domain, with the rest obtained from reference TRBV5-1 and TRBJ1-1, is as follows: KAGVTQTPRYLIKTRGQQVTLSCSPISGHRSVSWYQQTPGQGLQFLFEYFSETQRNKGNFPGRFSGRQFSNSRSEMNVSTLELGDSALYLCASSPGRTVNTEAFFGQGTRLTVV.

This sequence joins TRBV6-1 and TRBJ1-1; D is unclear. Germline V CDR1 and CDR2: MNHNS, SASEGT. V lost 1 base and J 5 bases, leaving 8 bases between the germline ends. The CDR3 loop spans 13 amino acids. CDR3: CASSEGAWTEAFF. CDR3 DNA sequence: TGTGCCAGCAGTGAAGGGGCATGGACTGAAGCTTTCTTT.

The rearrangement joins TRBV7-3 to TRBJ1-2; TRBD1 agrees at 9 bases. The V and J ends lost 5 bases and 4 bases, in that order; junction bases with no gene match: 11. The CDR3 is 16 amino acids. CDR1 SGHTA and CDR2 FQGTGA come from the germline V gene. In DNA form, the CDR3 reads TGTGCCAGCAGCCTCAACCCGGGGGGACAGGGCTATGGCTACACCTTC. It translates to CASSLNPGGQGYGYTF.

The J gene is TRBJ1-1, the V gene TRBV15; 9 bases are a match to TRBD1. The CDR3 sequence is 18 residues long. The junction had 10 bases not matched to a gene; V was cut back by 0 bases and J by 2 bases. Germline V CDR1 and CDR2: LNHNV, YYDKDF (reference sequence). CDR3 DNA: TGTGCCACCAGCAGAGAAAGAGTTCCGGGACAGGGTAACACTGAAGCTTTCTTT. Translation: CATSRERVPGQGNTEAFF.